The 2 T cell receptor beta chains below all came from one sample that was sequenced in a study of T cells after yellow fever vaccination. MiXCR, applied by TCRdb to the 5' RACE reads, yields one record per CDR3 protein. The repertoire holds roughly 120,000 distinct CDR3 sequences, with 7.4% as singletons. The source was CD4+ T cells sorted from PBMCs, collected around 10 days after the first yellow fever vaccination. The receptor set was obtained from a man in his late teens or twenties who received the YFV17D yellow fever vaccine.

This clonotype has at least ten counts. The chain joins TRBV5-1 to TRBJ2-1, with TRBD2 as a possible D gene (7 bases). The germline V gene has CDR1 SGHRS and CDR2 YFSETQ. Trimming shortened V by 5 bases and J by 9 bases, and 15 bases separated the two germline ends. CDR3 size: 13 residues. CDR3 DNA: TGCGCCAGCAGGGGATCGGGGGGCACTGAGCAGTTCTTC. Translating gives CASRGSGGTEQFF.

The table lists this clonotype with many counts. The chain recombines TRBV7-3 with TRBJ2-2; 11 bases are shared with TRBD1. CDR1 is SGHTA and CDR2 is FQGTGA in the germline V gene. V was pared by 0 bases and J by 8 bases, with 14 bases of the junction left unmatched. The CDR3 loop spans 19 amino acids. CDR3 in amino acids: CASSLTTLAGTGGGGELFF. CDR3 nucleotide sequence: TGTGCCAGCAGCTTAACCACCCTGGCCGGGACAGGGGGAGGTGGGGAGCTGTTTTTT. Variable domain in full (rest from reference TRBV7-3 and TRBJ2-2): GAGVSQTPSNKVTEKGKYVELRCDPISGHTALYWYRQSLGQGPEFLIYFQGTGAADDSGLPNDRFFAVRPEGSVSTLKIQRTERGDSAVYLCASSLTTLAGTGGGGELFFGEGSRLTVL.